What follows describes a single T cell receptor (beta chain). The antigen is not known. This sample was included in a study of shared clonotypes between healthy human individuals. Study-wide results and limits: For sorted subsets, rarefaction showed incomplete sequencing despite large depth. Among donors, the sharing of clonotypes was expected to be influenced by sequencing depth.

All of the donors resided in Nashville, Tennessee, and each was a Caucasian adult. CDR3 size: 14 residues. CDR1 SGHDT and CDR2 YYEEEE come from the germline V gene. V was clipped by 0 bases and J by 7 bases; unmatched bases: 3. Deep-level running was used for the assay. Profiled with immunoSEQ multiplex PCR; TCRdb holds only in-frame clones, not every one. The sample lists under 2.5 million clones; roughly 90% were seen once. The source material was naive CD4+ T cells from PBMCs. Regarding subset: CD45RA+ positively selected. The origin of this receptor is a man younger than 35 in good health. Some clones in this sample may be carry-over from other donors' samples. The V call is TRBV5-6, the J call TRBJ2-1; 8 bases align to TRBD2. Here the CDR3 reads CASSLGGLANEQFF. The DNA of the CDR3 is TGTGCCAGCAGCTTGGGAGGACTAGCAAATGAGCAGTTCTTC.